Listed below are T cell receptor beta chains from one sample, sequenced in a study of T-cell reconstitution after alpha-beta-depleted transplantation in children. MiXCR, applied by TCRdb to the PCR reads, yields one record per CDR3 protein. The table records some 450,000 distinct CDR3 sequences, approximately 41% of them present only once. Here the sequenced sample was PBMCs, taken before TCRalphabeta/CD19-depleted stem cell transplant. Receptors were obtained from a girl aged 2 to 9 with aplastic anemia, due to receive a stem cell transplant. Each CDR3 is given with its conserved first and last residue. Each record gives: V gene, J gene, D gene, clone size, CDR3 DNA, CDR3 protein. D genes are given only for firm matches. Clone size is not always given. Where it is, it says once, few, many or a class for expanded clones.

V gene: TRBV28
J gene: TRBJ2-7
D gene: -
clone size: -
CDR3 DNA: TGTGCCAGCAGTTTATTCGGAGGGGGTGGCCCCTACGAGCAGTACTTC
CDR3 protein: CASSLFGGGGPYEQYF

V gene: TRBV29-1
J gene: TRBJ2-3
D gene: -
clone size: many
CDR3 DNA: TGCAGCGTTCCCACCGTTAGGCTGTTCGGGGATACGCAGTATTTT
CDR3 protein: CSVPTVRLFGDTQYF

V gene: TRBV18
J gene: TRBJ2-1
D gene: -
clone size: many
CDR3 DNA: TGTGCCAGCTCTCCCCTTGGACAGCGATACAATGAGCAGTTCTTC
CDR3 protein: CASSPLGQRYNEQFF

V gene: TRBV5-1
J gene: TRBJ1-1
D gene: -
clone size: many
CDR3 DNA: TGCGCCAGCAGCCGGGGGGTCACCTTGAACACTGAAGCTTTCTTT
CDR3 protein: CASSRGVTLNTEAFF

V gene: TRBV2
J gene: TRBJ2-3
D gene: TRBD2
clone size: few
CDR3 DNA: TGTGCCAGCAGTGGGGCTAGCGGGAGTGCAGATACGCAGTATTTT
CDR3 protein: CASSGASGSADTQYF

V gene: TRBV10-3
J gene: TRBJ1-5
D gene: -
clone size: -
CDR3 DNA: TGTGCCATCAATGATCGGGGTCGAAATCAGCCCCAGCATTTT
CDR3 protein: CAINDRGRNQPQHF

V gene: TRBV6-1
J gene: TRBJ2-6
D gene: TRBD1
clone size: -
CDR3 DNA: TGTGCCAGCAGTCTCAGACAGGGGGAATGGTCTGGGGCCAACGTCCTGACTTTC
CDR3 protein: CASSLRQGEWSGANVLTF

V gene: TRBV7-2
J gene: TRBJ2-5
D gene: TRBD2
clone size: -
CDR3 DNA: TGTGCCAGCAGCCGACGGACTAGCGGGGGTTTCGGGGAGACCCAGTACTTC
CDR3 protein: CASSRRTSGGFGETQYF

V gene: TRBV3-1
J gene: TRBJ2-1
D gene: TRBD2
clone size: -
CDR3 DNA: TGTGCCAGCAGCCGTGTTAGCGGGAGGAGCTCCTACAATGAGCAGTTCTTC
CDR3 protein: CASSRVSGRSSYNEQFF

V gene: TRBV29-1
J gene: TRBJ2-1
D gene: TRBD2
clone size: -
CDR3 DNA: TGCAGCGTTGAGGGGACTAGCGGGGACCTCAATGAGCAGTTCTTC
CDR3 protein: CSVEGTSGDLNEQFF

V gene: TRBV7-3
J gene: TRBJ2-3
D gene: -
clone size: -
CDR3 DNA: TGTGCCAGCAGCTTAGGCGCTAGAACAGATACGCAGTATTTT
CDR3 protein: CASSLGARTDTQYF